These 3 T cell receptor beta chains share one sample of origin, sequenced in a study of blood T cell repertoires in COVID-19 (dated by TCRdb to between 2020 and 2021). Receptor amplification or capture employed the immunoSEQ multiplex PCR assay. This is the immuneACCESS table as TCRdb keeps it, with only in-frame sequences that have V and J called. A part of the clones is gone; compared with another copy, unresolved V genes explain less than half, and the rest is unexplained. The sample contains roughly 190,000 clones, 87% of them found a single time. Together, the top ten hold around 2% of the sample. Specimen: PBMCs or T cells enriched from blood (not recorded which). The source is a woman aged 30 to 39 who had recovered from COVID-19.

The chain links TRBV4-3 to TRBJ2-3, with 11 nucleotides matching TRBD2. The J segment lost 6 bases and the V segment lost 1 base, leaving 3 bases of the junction unmatched. Germline V gives CDR1 LGHNA, CDR2 YSLEER. The length of the CDR3 is 15 residues. The chain's CDR3 is CASSQAGLAADTQYF. The CDR3 DNA follows: TGCGCCAGCAGCCAAGCGGGACTAGCGGCGGATACGCAGTATTTT.

V usage is TRBV30 and J usage is TRBJ2-7, with 11 nucleotides matching TRBD2. Trimming took 5 bases from V and 2 from J; bases not matched to a gene: 11. This CDR3 region has 16 residues. Germline CDR1 reads GTSNPN; CDR2 reads SVGIG (reference sequence). CDR3 protein: CAWAGTSGSLTYEQYF. CDR3 nucleotide sequence: TGTGCCTGGGCCGGGACTAGCGGCAGCTTGACCTACGAGCAGTACTTC.

V and J are TRBV6-5 and TRBJ2-7; a weak D match, TRBD1 (6 bases). The CDR3 has 16 residues. V was clipped by 0 bases and J by 2 bases, with 14 bases between them. CDR1 MNHEY and CDR2 SVGAGI come from the germline V gene. Here the CDR3 reads CASSYSSQGKTYEQYF. CDR3 DNA sequence: TGTGCCAGCAGTTACTCTTCCCAGGGGAAAACCTACGAGCAGTACTTC.